The rows below give T cell receptor beta chains drawn from one sample of a study of blood T cell repertoires in COVID-19. Here immunoSEQ multiplex PCR was the method, and the copy in TCRdb shows in-frame clones only, minus some. Here the sample spans roughly 180,000 clones, approximately 85% being singletons. Input material: peripheral blood. These receptors were taken from a man of 80 years or more with COVID-19, enrolled during active disease. CDR3s include the opening cysteine and the closing phenylalanine or tryptophan. The D gene is left open where the match is weak. Where a row states a size, it is once, few, many or the class of an expanded clone; other rows omit it.

V: TRBV18; length: 15; D: TRBD1; J: TRBJ1-2; size: -; CDR3: CASSPPGQGTYGYTF; DNA: TGTGCCAGCTCACCTCCGGGACAGGGCACCTATGGCTACACCTTC
V: TRBV6-5; length: 15; D: -; J: TRBJ1-6; size: -; CDR3: CASSYKRQVNSPLHF; DNA: TGTGCCAGCAGTTATAAAAGACAAGTTAATTCACCCCTCCACTTT
V: TRBV11-1; length: 13; D: TRBD1; J: TRBJ1-2; size: few; CDR3: CASSRGQGYGYTF; DNA: TGTGCCAGCAGCCGGGGACAGGGGTATGGCTACACCTTC
V: TRBV7-9; length: 12; D: -; J: TRBJ1-2; size: -; CDR3: CASSRVVDGYTF; DNA: TGTGCCAGCTCGCGCGTTGTAGATGGCTACACCTTC
V: TRBV5-1; length: 17; D: TRBD1; J: TRBJ1-1; size: -; CDR3: CASSLGTGGDMNTEAFF; DNA: TGCGCCAGCAGCTTGGGTACAGGGGGCGACATGAACACTGAAGCTTTCTTT
V: TRBV6-1; length: 15; D: TRBD1; J: TRBJ2-1; size: -; CDR3: CASSEQGTGGDEQFF; DNA: TGTGCCAGCAGTGAACAGGGGACAGGGGGAGATGAGCAGTTCTTC
V: TRBV7-9; length: 14; D: -; J: TRBJ1-6; size: -; CDR3: CASSPGGTDSPLHF; DNA: TGTGCCAGCAGCCCAGGCGGGACTGATTCACCCCTCCACTTT
V: TRBV11-2; length: 16; D: TRBD1; J: TRBJ2-5; size: -; CDR3: CASSLGLQGAGETQYF; DNA: TGTGCCAGCAGCTTAGGGCTACAGGGGGCCGGAGAGACCCAGTACTTC
V: TRBV20-1; length: 16; D: TRBD1; J: TRBJ2-2; size: -; CDR3: CSASSTGGKGTGELFF; DNA: TGCAGTGCTAGTTCGACAGGGGGCAAGGGCACCGGGGAGCTGTTTTTT
V: TRBV3-1/TRBV3-2; length: 19; D: -; J: TRBJ1-2; size: -; CDR3: CASSQKIPTKVESAYGYTF; DNA: TGTGCCAGCAGCCAAAAGATCCCTACTAAGGTGGAGTCGGCCTATGGCTACACCTTC
V: TRBV10-3; length: 13; D: TRBD1; J: TRBJ1-1; size: -; CDR3: CATGQGQTTEAFF; DNA: TGTGCCACCGGACAGGGTCAGACCACTGAAGCTTTCTTT
V: TRBV10-3; length: 16; D: TRBD1; J: TRBJ1-1; size: -; CDR3: CAISEQGGIMNTEAFF; DNA: TGTGCCATCAGTGAACAGGGGGGGATCATGAACACTGAAGCTTTCTTT
V: TRBV18; length: 15; D: TRBD1; J: TRBJ1-5; size: -; CDR3: CASSPGQGSNQPQHF; DNA: TGTGCCAGCTCACCGGGACAGGGGAGCAATCAGCCCCAGCATTTT
V: TRBV19; length: 15; D: -; J: TRBJ2-7; size: -; CDR3: CASSLQGIGTYEQYF; DNA: TGTGCCAGTAGCCTCCAGGGGATTGGTACCTACGAGCAGTACTTC
V: TRBV7-9; length: 14; D: TRBD1; J: TRBJ1-6; size: once; CDR3: CASSANRGGSPLHF; DNA: TGTGCCAGCAGCGCTAACAGGGGCGGCTCACCCCTCCACTTT
V: TRBV5-1; length: 14; D: -; J: TRBJ1-5; size: -; CDR3: CASSPGGGNQPQHF; DNA: TGCGCCAGCAGCCCTGGAGGGGGCAATCAGCCCCAGCATTTT
V: TRBV28; length: 15; D: -; J: TRBJ1-3; size: -; CDR3: CASSLGRRRGYTIYF; DNA: TGTGCCAGCAGTTTAGGTCGACGCCGAGGGTACACCATATATTTT
V: TRBV6-5; length: 13; D: -; J: TRBJ1-2; size: few; CDR3: CASRRTPNYGYTF; DNA: TGTGCCAGCCGCCGAACACCGAACTATGGCTACACCTTC
V: TRBV4-1; length: 12; D: -; J: TRBJ1-2; size: -; CDR3: CASSQVLGQKAF; DNA: TGCGCCAGCAGCCAAGTTCTGGGCCAAAAGGCCTTC
V: TRBV5-4; length: 15; D: -; J: TRBJ2-3; size: once; CDR3: CASTTGGGRTDTQYF; DNA: TGTGCCAGCACCACTGGAGGGGGCCGGACAGATACGCAGTATTTT
V: TRBV18; length: 14; D: TRBD1; J: TRBJ2-7; size: -; CDR3: CASSADRGSHEQYF; DNA: TGTGCCAGCTCAGCGGACAGGGGGTCTCACGAGCAGTACTTC
V: TRBV6-5; length: 13; D: -; J: TRBJ1-2; size: -; CDR3: CASRPTTSYGYTF; DNA: TGTGCCAGCCGGCCTACTACTTCCTATGGCTACACCTTC
V: TRBV10-3; length: 14; D: -; J: TRBJ1-2; size: -; CDR3: CAASHRDGIYGYTF; DNA: TGTGCCGCCAGCCACAGGGATGGAATCTATGGCTACACCTTC
V: TRBV29-1; length: 13; D: TRBD2; J: TRBJ2-7; size: -; CDR3: CSVSRGEPYEQYF; DNA: TGCAGCGTCTCGCGGGGGGAACCCTACGAGCAGTACTTC
V: TRBV5-6; length: 15; D: TRBD1; J: TRBJ1-3; size: -; CDR3: CASSLFGTGRNTIYF; DNA: TGTGCCAGCAGCTTGTTCGGGACAGGGAGAAACACCATATATTTT
V: TRBV3-1/TRBV3-2; length: 16; D: TRBD1; J: TRBJ2-2; size: -; CDR3: CASSQGTGGFTGELFF; DNA: TGTGCCAGCAGCCAAGGGACAGGGGGATTCACCGGGGAGCTGTTTTTT
V: TRBV14; length: 16; D: -; J: TRBJ1-1; size: -; CDR3: CASSQQPGLMNTEAFF; DNA: TGTGCCAGCAGCCAGCAGCCGGGACTTATGAACACTGAAGCTTTCTTT
V: TRBV27; length: 14; D: -; J: TRBJ2-1; size: -; CDR3: CASSLSSSAGEQFF; DNA: TGTGCCAGCAGTTTATCGTCTAGCGCGGGTGAGCAGTTCTTC
V: TRBV9; length: 14; D: TRBD1; J: TRBJ1-6; size: -; CDR3: CASSRQGFNSPLHF; DNA: TGTGCCAGCAGCCGACAGGGTTTTAATTCACCCCTCCACTTT
V: TRBV19; length: 13; D: -; J: TRBJ1-5; size: -; CDR3: CASNRNSNQPQHF; DNA: TGTGCCAGTAACAGGAATAGCAATCAGCCCCAGCATTTT
V: TRBV6-5; length: 14; D: TRBD1; J: TRBJ1-1; size: -; CDR3: CASKKGQGVTEAFF; DNA: TGTGCCAGTAAAAAGGGACAGGGGGTCACTGAAGCTTTCTTT
V: TRBV7-9; length: 16; D: TRBD1; J: TRBJ2-7; size: -; CDR3: CASSLDRDRGTYEQYF; DNA: TGTGCCAGCAGCTTGGACCGGGACAGGGGCACCTACGAGCAGTACTTC
V: TRBV4-2; length: 15; D: TRBD1; J: TRBJ1-3; size: -; CDR3: CASSRNRGGGNTIYF; DNA: TGTGCCAGCAGCCGGAACAGGGGGGGTGGAAACACCATATATTTT
V: TRBV5-1; length: 16; D: -; J: TRBJ2-3; size: -; CDR3: CASSPGQTYSTDTQYF; DNA: TGCGCCAGCAGCCCCGGACAGACCTATAGCACAGATACGCAGTATTTT
V: TRBV5-1; length: 14; D: TRBD1; J: TRBJ2-7; size: -; CDR3: CASSPDRGGDEQYF; DNA: TGCGCCAGCAGCCCCGACAGGGGAGGCGACGAGCAGTACTTC
V: TRBV18; length: 14; D: -; J: TRBJ1-5; size: -; CDR3: CASSRDTSNQPQHF; DNA: TGTGCCAGCTCTCGCGACACCAGCAATCAGCCCCAGCATTTT
V: TRBV2; length: 14; D: TRBD1; J: TRBJ1-6; size: -; CDR3: CASRRQGVGSPLHF; DNA: TGTGCCAGCAGACGACAGGGAGTAGGATCACCCCTCCACTTT
V: TRBV6-5; length: 14; D: TRBD1; J: TRBJ2-1; size: -; CDR3: CASSSRTGKYEQFF; DNA: TGTGCCAGCAGTTCCCGGACAGGGAAGTATGAGCAGTTCTTC
V: TRBV18; length: 14; D: TRBD1; J: TRBJ2-7; size: -; CDR3: CASSSETGYYEQYF; DNA: TGTGCCAGCTCCTCGGAGACAGGGTACTACGAGCAGTACTTC
V: TRBV9; length: 17; D: TRBD1; J: TRBJ1-1; size: -; CDR3: CASSVSPTGTGGTEAFF; DNA: TGTGCCAGCAGCGTAAGTCCCACCGGGACAGGGGGGACTGAAGCTTTCTTT
V: TRBV9; length: 19; D: -; J: TRBJ1-5; size: -; CDR3: CASSGTGTRPLYSNQPQHF; DNA: TGTGCCAGCAGCGGGACCGGGACTAGGCCCCTTTATAGCAATCAGCCCCAGCATTTT